A selection of T cell receptor beta chains follows, all from one sample in a study of blood T cell repertoires in COVID-19. The table came from immunoSEQ multiplex PCR; TCRdb's copy has only in-frame clones and leaves some out. Among about 100,000 clones listed, around four fifths were seen once. The sample consisted of peripheral blood. The receptors shown here come from a man between 65 and 85 years old with active or convalescent COVID-19. The CDR3 runs from the conserved cysteine through the conserved F or W. Each record gives: clone size, V gene, J gene, D gene, CDR3 DNA, CDR3 protein. The D gene is left open where the match is weak. Rows may omit the clone size; those that give it use once, few, many or a size class.

clone_size: .; v_call: TRBV7-3; j_call: TRBJ2-5; d_call: TRBD2; cdr3_nt: TGTGCCAGCAGCTTAACGTTCGGGAGGGTCCAAGAGACCCAGTACTTC; cdr3_aa: CASSLTFGRVQETQYF
clone_size: .; v_call: TRBV21-1; j_call: TRBJ2-7; d_call: .; cdr3_nt: TGTGCCAGCAGCAAACGGTTAGCAGTGCTCTACGAGCAGTACTTC; cdr3_aa: CASSKRLAVLYEQYF
clone_size: many; v_call: TRBV3-1/TRBV3-2; j_call: TRBJ1-6; d_call: .; cdr3_nt: TGTGCCAGCAGCGACCAAGGTGGGCAGGGATCACCCCTCCACTTT; cdr3_aa: CASSDQGGQGSPLHF
clone_size: .; v_call: TRBV7-9; j_call: TRBJ2-5; d_call: TRBD2; cdr3_nt: TGTGCCAGCACCAAGACTAGCGGGAGGGAAGAGACCCAGTACTTC; cdr3_aa: CASTKTSGREETQYF
clone_size: .; v_call: TRBV27; j_call: TRBJ1-3; d_call: .; cdr3_nt: TGTGCCAGCAGTCCCGTCGCCCCGGGAAGGAGTGTTGGAAACACCATATATTTT; cdr3_aa: CASSPVAPGRSVGNTIYF
clone_size: .; v_call: TRBV19; j_call: TRBJ2-7; d_call: .; cdr3_nt: TGTGCCAGTAGTCCCCCCGGGACACACTACGAGCAGTACTTC; cdr3_aa: CASSPPGTHYEQYF
clone_size: .; v_call: TRBV23-1; j_call: TRBJ2-7; d_call: TRBD2; cdr3_nt: TGCGCCAGCATTTGTCGGGCGGGAGGGGGCTACGAGCAGTACTTC; cdr3_aa: CASICRAGGGYEQYF
clone_size: few; v_call: TRBV7-9; j_call: TRBJ2-1; d_call: .; cdr3_nt: TGTGCCAGCAGCTTTTTAGTCGGGGGACTGGTCAATGAGCAGTTCTTC; cdr3_aa: CASSFLVGGLVNEQFF
clone_size: .; v_call: TRBV24-1; j_call: TRBJ2-2; d_call: .; cdr3_nt: TGTGCCACCAGTGATTTCGCTGCGCGATTCACCGGGGAGCTGTTTTTT; cdr3_aa: CATSDFAARFTGELFF
clone_size: .; v_call: TRBV27; j_call: TRBJ1-6; d_call: TRBD1; cdr3_nt: TGTGCCAGCAGAGGGACAGGCATTAGTTCACCCCTCCACTTT; cdr3_aa: CASRGTGISSPLHF
clone_size: .; v_call: TRBV5-5; j_call: TRBJ2-7; d_call: TRBD2; cdr3_nt: TGTGCCAGCAGCTTAGGGGAGCGGGAGATTCCTTACGAGCAGTACTTC; cdr3_aa: CASSLGEREIPYEQYF
clone_size: .; v_call: TRBV5-1; j_call: TRBJ2-7; d_call: .; cdr3_nt: TGCGCCAGCAGCCAAACCCCGCAGGTTTCCTACGAGCAGTACTTC; cdr3_aa: CASSQTPQVSYEQYF
clone_size: .; v_call: TRBV29-1; j_call: TRBJ2-7; d_call: TRBD1; cdr3_nt: TGCAGCGTTGAAGGCCAGGGGGCCTCCTACGAGCAGTACTTC; cdr3_aa: CSVEGQGASYEQYF
clone_size: .; v_call: TRBV15; j_call: TRBJ1-4; d_call: TRBD1; cdr3_nt: TGTGCCACCAGCAGAGGAAGCTCAGGGGGAAGTAGTAAACTGTTTTTT; cdr3_aa: CATSRGSSGGSSKLFF
clone_size: .; v_call: TRBV4-1; j_call: TRBJ2-7; d_call: .; cdr3_nt: TGCGCCAGCAGCCAAGTCAGAAACTCCTACGAGCAGTACTTC; cdr3_aa: CASSQVRNSYEQYF
clone_size: .; v_call: TRBV27; j_call: TRBJ2-1; d_call: .; cdr3_nt: TGTGCCAGCAGTTCAAAGACTGCGAGCTCCTACAATGAGCAGTTCTTC; cdr3_aa: CASSSKTASSYNEQFF
clone_size: once; v_call: TRBV11-2; j_call: TRBJ2-7; d_call: TRBD2; cdr3_nt: TGTGCCACTACTCGCGGGAGTCGAGACGAGCAGTACTTC; cdr3_aa: CATTRGSRDEQYF
clone_size: .; v_call: TRBV27; j_call: TRBJ2-7; d_call: .; cdr3_nt: TGTGCCAGCAGTTACCGCCGAGGCTACGAGCAGTACTTC; cdr3_aa: CASSYRRGYEQYF
clone_size: .; v_call: TRBV9; j_call: TRBJ2-1; d_call: .; cdr3_nt: TGTGCCAGCAGCTTAAGGGGCTTACGGGAGCAGTTCTTC; cdr3_aa: CASSLRGLREQFF
clone_size: .; v_call: TRBV10-3; j_call: TRBJ1-2; d_call: .; cdr3_nt: TGTGCCATCAGTGAGAGGGGGGGAGAGGGCTACACCTTC; cdr3_aa: CAISERGGEGYTF
clone_size: .; v_call: TRBV6-5; j_call: TRBJ2-2; d_call: TRBD1; cdr3_nt: TGTGCCAGCACCCAGACAGGGGGCAGGACCGGGGAGCTGTTTTTT; cdr3_aa: CASTQTGGRTGELFF
clone_size: .; v_call: TRBV9; j_call: TRBJ2-5; d_call: TRBD2; cdr3_nt: TGTGCCAGCAGCGTAGATGCGGGAGGGGGGACCCAGTACTTC; cdr3_aa: CASSVDAGGGTQYF
clone_size: .; v_call: TRBV7-8; j_call: TRBJ2-1; d_call: .; cdr3_nt: TGTGCCAGCAGCGCCACCGAGCGGGCGGGGAGCTCCTACAATGAGCAGTTCTTC; cdr3_aa: CASSATERAGSSYNEQFF